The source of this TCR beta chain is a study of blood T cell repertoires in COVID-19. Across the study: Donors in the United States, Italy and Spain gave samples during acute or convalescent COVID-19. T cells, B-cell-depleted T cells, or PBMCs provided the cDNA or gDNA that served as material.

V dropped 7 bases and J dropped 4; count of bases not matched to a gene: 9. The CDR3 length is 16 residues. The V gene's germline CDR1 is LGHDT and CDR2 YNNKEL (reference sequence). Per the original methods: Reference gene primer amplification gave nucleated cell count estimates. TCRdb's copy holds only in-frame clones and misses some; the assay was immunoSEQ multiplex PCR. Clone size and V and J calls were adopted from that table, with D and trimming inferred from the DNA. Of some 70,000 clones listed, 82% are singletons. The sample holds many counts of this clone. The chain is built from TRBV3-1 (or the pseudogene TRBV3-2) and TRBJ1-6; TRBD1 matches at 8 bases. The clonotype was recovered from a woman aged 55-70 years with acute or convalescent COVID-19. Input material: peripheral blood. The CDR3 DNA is TGTGCCAGCAAGAACAGGGGGGGATGGTATAATTCACCCCTCCACTTT. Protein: CASKNRGGWYNSPLHF.